The rows below give T cell receptor beta chains drawn from one sample of a study of post-analysis software for immune sequencing data. TCRdb passed the PCR reads through MiXCR, listing each CDR3 protein once. The sample has about half a million distinct CDR3 sequences, around 31% seen once. Sequences were obtained from blood. These TCRs come from a girl aged 2-17 years with multiple sclerosis. CDR3s include the opening cysteine and the closing phenylalanine or tryptophan. The D gene is left open where the match is weak. Clone size, where shown, is once, few, many, or a class for clones that have expanded.

size: few; length: 12; V: TRBV29-1; D: -; J: TRBJ1-2; CDR3: CSVERVGYGYTF; DNA: TGCAGCGTTGAAAGGGTGGGCTATGGCTACACCTTC
size: few; length: 14; V: TRBV12-3/TRBV12-4; D: TRBD1; J: TRBJ2-1; CDR3: CATTGQGAYNEQFF; DNA: TGTGCCACCACGGGACAGGGGGCCTACAATGAGCAGTTCTTC
size: -; length: 13; V: TRBV5-1; D: -; J: TRBJ1-2; CDR3: CASSQGINGGYTF; DNA: TGCGCCAGCAGCCAGGGGATCAATGGGGGCTACACCTTC
size: -; length: 12; V: TRBV5-1; D: -; J: TRBJ2-3; CDR3: CASSLEWYTQYF; DNA: TGCGCCAGCAGCTTGGAATGGTATACGCAGTATTTT
size: -; length: 12; V: TRBV5-1; D: -; J: TRBJ1-1; CDR3: CASTLYGTEAFF; DNA: TGCGCCAGCACCTTGTACGGCACTGAAGCTTTCTTT
size: few; length: 13; V: TRBV10-3; D: -; J: TRBJ1-5; CDR3: CAIGGVGGRPQHF; DNA: TGTGCCATCGGTGGTGTTGGGGGGCGGCCCCAGCATTTT
size: -; length: 16; V: TRBV19; D: -; J: TRBJ2-1; CDR3: CASSIARQLSPNEQFF; DNA: TGTGCCAGTAGTATTGCCCGACAGCTTAGCCCTAATGAGCAGTTCTTC
size: few; length: 16; V: TRBV15; D: TRBD2; J: TRBJ2-3; CDR3: CATTEGLAGDTDTQYF; DNA: TGTGCCACCACCGAAGGACTAGCGGGGGACACAGATACGCAGTATTTT
size: -; length: 13; V: TRBV6-5; D: -; J: TRBJ2-1; CDR3: CASSRRLGDEQFF; DNA: TGTGCCAGCAGCCGGCGGTTAGGCGATGAGCAGTTCTTC
size: -; length: 15; V: TRBV10-3; D: -; J: TRBJ2-5; CDR3: CAIGGTAAGVREQYF; DNA: TGTGCCATCGGGGGGACAGCTGCCGGAGTTCGGGAGCAGTACTTC
size: -; length: 16; V: TRBV20-1; D: TRBD2; J: TRBJ2-5; CDR3: CSARDGVAGGQETQYF; DNA: TGCAGTGCTAGAGATGGAGTAGCGGGGGGTCAAGAGACCCAGTACTTC
size: -; length: 14; V: TRBV20-1; D: TRBD2; J: TRBJ2-5; CDR3: CSARGGVSLETQYF; DNA: TGCAGTGCGAGGGGAGGGGTCTCGTTGGAGACCCAGTACTTC
size: -; length: 15; V: TRBV7-9; D: TRBD2; J: TRBJ2-3; CDR3: CAGSSGRGVTDTQYF; DNA: TGTGCCGGCAGCTCTGGCCGGGGGGTCACAGATACGCAGTATTTT
size: few; length: 13; V: TRBV5-1; D: -; J: TRBJ2-3; CDR3: CASSLEQLDTQYF; DNA: TGCGCCAGCAGCTTGGAACAGCTAGATACGCAGTATTTT
size: few; length: 14; V: TRBV12-3/TRBV12-4; D: -; J: TRBJ2-1; CDR3: CASSQRAKNNEQFF; DNA: TGTGCCAGCAGCCAGAGGGCAAAAAACAATGAGCAGTTCTTC
size: -; length: 15; V: TRBV27; D: TRBD1; J: TRBJ2-1; CDR3: CTSSSVGTGDNEQFF; DNA: TGTACCAGCAGTTCAGTCGGGACAGGGGATAATGAGCAGTTCTTC
size: few; length: 14; V: TRBV20-1; D: TRBD1; J: TRBJ2-3; CDR3: CSAGPGQFTDTQYF; DNA: TGCAGTGCTGGACCGGGACAGTTCACAGATACGCAGTATTTT
size: -; length: 15; V: TRBV7-2; D: TRBD1; J: TRBJ1-5; CDR3: CASSRAAGGRQPQHF; DNA: TGTGCCAGCAGCCGGGCCGCAGGGGGCCGGCAGCCCCAGCATTTT
size: -; length: 15; V: TRBV18; D: -; J: TRBJ1-4; CDR3: CASSPRQSGNEKLFF; DNA: TGTGCCAGCTCACCCAGACAGTCTGGTAATGAAAAACTGTTTTTT
size: many; length: 15; V: TRBV29-1; D: TRBD2; J: TRBJ2-5; CDR3: CSVEDRGTRRKTQYF; DNA: TGCAGCGTTGAAGATCGTGGGACTAGGAGGAAGACCCAGTACTTC
size: few; length: 16; V: TRBV12-3/TRBV12-4; D: TRBD1; J: TRBJ2-1; CDR3: CASSYRQGTLYNEQFF; DNA: TGTGCCAGCAGTTATAGACAGGGGACGCTCTACAATGAGCAGTTCTTC
size: few; length: 16; V: TRBV15; D: TRBD1; J: TRBJ1-2; CDR3: CATSKVGQGGDYGYTF; DNA: TGTGCCACCAGCAAGGTTGGACAGGGGGGGGACTATGGCTACACCTTC
size: few; length: 17; V: TRBV7-9; D: TRBD2; J: TRBJ2-7; CDR3: CASSLGPLAGTAYEQYF; DNA: TGTGCCAGCAGCTTAGGGCCTCTAGCGGGGACGGCCTACGAGCAGTACTTC
size: once; length: 14; V: TRBV7-2; D: -; J: TRBJ1-2; CDR3: CASSLAWQGIGYTF; DNA: TGTGCCAGCAGCTTAGCGTGGCAGGGTATCGGCTACACCTTC
size: -; length: 14; V: TRBV5-1; D: -; J: TRBJ2-5; CDR3: CASSPRGPQETQYF; DNA: TGCGCCAGCAGCCCGAGAGGGCCCCAAGAGACCCAGTACTTC
size: few; length: 16; V: TRBV12-3/TRBV12-4; D: TRBD1; J: TRBJ1-2; CDR3: CASSFFRDRENYGYTF; DNA: TGTGCCAGCAGTTTCTTCCGGGACAGGGAAAACTATGGCTACACCTTC
size: -; length: 12; V: TRBV10-2; D: -; J: TRBJ1-2; CDR3: CASSERQYGYTF; DNA: TGCGCCAGCAGTGAGCGGCAGTATGGCTACACCTTC
size: few; length: 13; V: TRBV21-1; D: -; J: TRBJ1-2; CDR3: CASSNRDNYGYTF; DNA: TGTGCCAGCAGCAACCGGGACAACTATGGCTACACCTTC
size: few; length: 14; V: TRBV29-1; D: -; J: TRBJ2-1; CDR3: CSVDYRDSYNEQFF; DNA: TGCAGCGTTGATTACAGGGACTCCTACAATGAGCAGTTCTTC
size: -; length: 16; V: TRBV5-1; D: TRBD2; J: TRBJ2-1; CDR3: CASSLETSGEHNEQFF; DNA: TGCGCCAGCAGCTTGGAGACTAGCGGGGAACACAATGAGCAGTTCTTC
size: few; length: 11; V: TRBV7-2; D: -; J: TRBJ1-2; CDR3: CASSLLPGYTF; DNA: TGTGCCAGCAGCTTACTACCTGGCTACACCTTC
size: -; length: 13; V: TRBV27; D: -; J: TRBJ1-1; CDR3: CASSLVSGFEAFF; DNA: TGTGCCAGCAGTTTAGTTAGCGGGTTTGAAGCTTTCTTT
size: -; length: 12; V: TRBV29-1; D: -; J: TRBJ1-2; CDR3: CSGESQAGGYTF; DNA: TGCAGCGGTGAATCCCAAGCCGGGGGCTACACCTTC
size: -; length: 13; V: TRBV20-1; D: -; J: TRBJ2-3; CDR3: CSVIVLDVDTQYF; DNA: TGCAGTGTTATAGTCCTAGATGTAGATACGCAGTATTTT
size: few; length: 16; V: TRBV3-1; D: -; J: TRBJ1-1; CDR3: CASSQDQVGQNTEAFF; DNA: TGTGCCAGCAGCCAAGATCAAGTAGGACAGAACACTGAAGCTTTCTTT
size: few; length: 16; V: TRBV12-3/TRBV12-4; D: TRBD1; J: TRBJ1-5; CDR3: CASSLAGQGWNQPQHF; DNA: TGTGCCAGCAGTTTAGCGGGACAGGGGTGGAATCAGCCCCAGCATTTT
size: -; length: 12; V: TRBV20-1; D: -; J: TRBJ2-5; CDR3: CSASRGPQTQYF; DNA: TGCAGTGCTAGCAGGGGCCCACAGACCCAGTACTTC
size: -; length: 15; V: TRBV4-1; D: -; J: TRBJ2-3; CDR3: CASSQDWVRTDTQYF; DNA: TGCGCCAGCAGCCAAGATTGGGTCAGGACAGATACGCAGTATTTT
size: -; length: 15; V: TRBV5-6; D: TRBD2; J: TRBJ2-1; CDR3: CASSLGAGGGNEQFF; DNA: TGTGCCAGCAGCTTGGGAGCGGGGGGCGGCAATGAGCAGTTCTTC
size: once; length: 14; V: TRBV7-2; D: -; J: TRBJ2-1; CDR3: CASSRSRSYNEQFF; DNA: TGTGCCAGCAGCCGATCGCGCTCCTACAATGAGCAGTTCTTC
size: -; length: 14; V: TRBV5-6; D: TRBD1; J: TRBJ2-7; CDR3: CAGSLKGTGWEQYF; DNA: TGTGCCGGCAGCCTGAAAGGGACAGGGTGGGAGCAGTACTTC
size: few; length: 17; V: TRBV6-5; D: -; J: TRBJ2-1; CDR3: CASSYGGPLGPYNEQFF; DNA: TGTGCCAGCAGTTACGGGGGGCCCTTAGGGCCCTACAATGAGCAGTTCTTC
size: -; length: 15; V: TRBV27; D: TRBD2; J: TRBJ2-5; CDR3: CASSGLAGGRETQYF; DNA: TGTGCCAGCAGTGGGCTAGCGGGGGGGCGAGAGACCCAGTACTTC
size: few; length: 16; V: TRBV5-6; D: TRBD1; J: TRBJ2-3; CDR3: CASSLWGRGSTDTQYF; DNA: TGTGCCAGCAGCTTGTGGGGCAGGGGGAGCACAGATACGCAGTATTTT
size: few; length: 14; V: TRBV18; D: -; J: TRBJ1-1; CDR3: CASSPEQGGTEAFF; DNA: TGTGCCAGCTCACCGGAGCAGGGTGGCACTGAAGCTTTCTTT
size: -; length: 15; V: TRBV5-1; D: -; J: TRBJ2-4; CDR3: CASSLGPDRKNIQYF; DNA: TGCGCCAGCAGCTTGGGGCCGGACAGAAAAAACATTCAGTACTTC
size: -; length: 14; V: TRBV29-1; D: TRBD1; J: TRBJ1-4; CDR3: CSVGTGGTNEKRFF; DNA: TGCAGCGTGGGAACAGGGGGCACTAATGAAAAACGGTTTTTT
size: few; length: 19; V: TRBV7-9; D: TRBD2; J: TRBJ2-3; CDR3: CASSLKGLAGGPSRDTQYF; DNA: TGTGCCAGCAGCTTAAAAGGACTAGCGGGGGGGCCCAGCCGAGATACGCAGTATTTT
size: few; length: 16; V: TRBV7-9; D: -; J: TRBJ1-2; CDR3: CASSRVLSGANYGYTF; DNA: TGTGCCAGCAGCCGGGTGCTCTCGGGCGCGAACTATGGCTACACCTTC
size: few; length: 13; V: TRBV7-2; D: -; J: TRBJ2-1; CDR3: CASSLRGGDEQFF; DNA: TGTGCCAGCAGCTTAAGGGGGGGGGATGAGCAGTTCTTC
size: -; length: 19; V: TRBV27; D: TRBD1; J: TRBJ1-5; CDR3: CASSLTGTGASYSNQPQHF; DNA: TGTGCCAGCAGCCTTACAGGGACAGGGGCCTCGTATAGCAATCAGCCCCAGCATTTT
size: -; length: 13; V: TRBV5-5; D: -; J: TRBJ2-1; CDR3: CASSLGWDNEQFF; DNA: TGTGCCAGCAGCCTGGGCTGGGACAATGAGCAGTTCTTC
size: -; length: 15; V: TRBV7-9; D: TRBD1; J: TRBJ1-1; CDR3: CASSSGTAMNTEAFF; DNA: TGTGCCAGCAGCTCAGGGACAGCCATGAACACTGAAGCTTTCTTT
size: few; length: 20; V: TRBV4-1; D: -; J: TRBJ2-5; CDR3: CASSQDLGGGGFGFYNEQYF; DNA: TGCGCCAGCAGCCAGGATTTGGGCGGAGGGGGCTTTGGCTTCTACAATGAGCAGTACTTC
size: -; length: 12; V: TRBV2; D: -; J: TRBJ2-1; CDR3: CASSEQGGEQFF; DNA: TGTGCCAGCAGTGAGCAGGGTGGTGAGCAGTTCTTC